This T cell receptor beta chain came from a study of blood T cell repertoires in COVID-19. On the study more broadly: The analysed material was cDNA or gDNA that came from T cells, B-cell-depleted T cells, or PBMCs.

J lost 7 bases, V lost 4 bases, and 6 bases had no gene match. Germline values: CDR1 MNHEY, CDR2 SMNVEV (reference sequence). This CDR3 is built from 15 residues. The repertoire was sequenced with immunoSEQ multiplex PCR; TCRdb's copy has only in-frame clones and lacks some. Among roughly 180,000 clones listed, about 78% were seen once. Sequencing used peripheral blood. This chain links TRBV27 with TRBJ1-6; 8 bases align to TRBD1. The clonotype originates from a woman aged 45-59 years with active or convalescent COVID-19. CDR3: CASSYGQGWNSPLHF. The CDR3 DNA follows: TGTGCCAGCAGTTATGGACAGGGCTGGAATTCACCCCTCCACTTT.